This T cell receptor (beta chain) derives from a study of molecular identifiers for immune sequencing clone quantification (dated by TCRdb to about 2018). At the level of the whole study: For a replicate experiment, RNA from around 20,000 or 100,000 naive CD8 T cells was divided into five aliquots, of which four were sequenced. This methods study benchmarked molecular-identifier clustering-based TCR repertoire sequencing (MIDCIRS) and TCR RNA copy counting, using CD8 T cells to do so.

Libraries of naive CD8 T cells were built from anywhere between roughly 20,000 and 1,100,000 sorted cells, with 10%, 30% or 50% of the purified RNA used. Naive CD8 T cells, defined as CD8+CD4-CCR7+CD45RA+, were FACS-sorted into RLT Plus buffer on a BD FACSAria II. Around 10 TCR copies' worth of Jurkat RNA were spiked into roughly 19,000-1,000,000 naive CD8 T cell samples to test detection sensitivity. Enrichment of CD8 T cells was done with RosetteSep CD8+ T Cell Enrichment Cocktail plus Ficoll-Paque, and ACK red cell lysis came afterward. This clonotype was seen repeatedly, ten times or more. This clone's antigen is unknown. Per-base qualities were not stored, and no clone one base away is much larger. The method was PCR. Sequencing took place on an Illumina HiSeq 4000. Preparation of bulk TCR libraries followed a previously described approach, with the TCR primers listed in Table S5. Purification of total RNA was performed with the Qiagen AllPrep DNA/RNA kit. Before analysis, reads from multiple sequencing runs of one library were combined. Under the source paper's analysis protocol: Only reads with exact TCR constant sequence were kept, trimmed to 150 nt, and grouped by their 12-nt molecular barcodes. Reads within each barcode group were sub-clustered using a 15% Levenshtein threshold, and quality-weighted consensus sequences were constructed for each RNA molecule. Non-functional sequences were removed, as were lower-count sequences one edit away from another. Barcode sub-clusters with fewer than 20% of the maximum read count were removed, based on fitting two negative binomial distributions. TCRdb itself trimmed the public reads at Q25 with fastp, ran MiXCR and retained productive beta chains. Each record represents a unique CDR3 protein, reported with the most common genes and DNA among its rows. The V and J calls here are based on TCRdb, not the publication. The sample includes about half a million distinct CDR3 sequences, with about 20% observed a single time. In total, the top ten clones hold around 0.86% of the sample.

On the study overall, not on this receptor specifically: In CMV-specific effector cells, over 99% of molecules were held by clones above 20 RNA copies, whereas under 1% of molecules were held by such clones in naive cells. Without barcode sub-clustering, chimeric consensus sequences inflated TCR diversity; chimeras reached as high as 47%. Roughly 2.8 recovered TCR RNA copies per cell were obtained by modeling, versus roughly 9.1 by digital PCR, implying a capture efficiency of 30% to 35%. A single cell's worth of spiked-in Jurkat TCR RNA was reported detectable even among one million naive CD8 T cells. The naive libraries included spiked-in Jurkat TCR RNA (around 9 copies' worth), and this RNA is not part of the donor repertoire. The sizes of highly expanded clones could end up underestimated when identical TCR molecules share a barcode.

Sequencing input: naive CD8+ T cells from blood, with Jurkat cell RNA spiked in. The meaning of the sample's cell subset or site label: FACS-sorted CD8+CD4-CCR7+CD45RA+ naive T cells. The TCR sequence derives from a human donor in good health. Some libraries in this study had Jurkat cell RNA spiked in.

The CDR3 is CASSLGQASYGYTF. The nucleotide sequence reads as follows: TGTGCCAGCTCACTCGGACAGGCCAGCTATGGCTACACCTTC. This receptor chain uses TRBV18 and TRBJ1-2; TRBD1 agrees with 7 junctional bases. As encoded in the germline V gene, CDR1 is KGHSH while CDR2 is LQKENI. V has 4 bases trimmed and J has 4 bases trimmed; junction bases matching no gene number 6. The CDR3 has 14 amino acids, counting the end cysteine and phenylalanine. The CDR3 DNA has 42 bases and is translated from base 1.